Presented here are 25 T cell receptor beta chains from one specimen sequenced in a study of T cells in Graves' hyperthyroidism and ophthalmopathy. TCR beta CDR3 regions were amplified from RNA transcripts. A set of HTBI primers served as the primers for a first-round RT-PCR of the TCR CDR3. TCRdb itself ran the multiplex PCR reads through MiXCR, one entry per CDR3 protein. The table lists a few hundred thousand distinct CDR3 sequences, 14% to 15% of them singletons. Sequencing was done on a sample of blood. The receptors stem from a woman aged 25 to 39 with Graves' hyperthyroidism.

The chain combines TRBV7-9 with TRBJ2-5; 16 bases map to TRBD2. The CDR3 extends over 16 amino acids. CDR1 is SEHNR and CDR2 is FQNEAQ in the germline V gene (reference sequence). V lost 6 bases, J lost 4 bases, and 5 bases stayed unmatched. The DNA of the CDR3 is TGTGCCAGCAGACGAGGGACTAGCGGGAGGGGAGAGACCCAGTACTTC. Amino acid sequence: CASRRGTSGRGETQYF.

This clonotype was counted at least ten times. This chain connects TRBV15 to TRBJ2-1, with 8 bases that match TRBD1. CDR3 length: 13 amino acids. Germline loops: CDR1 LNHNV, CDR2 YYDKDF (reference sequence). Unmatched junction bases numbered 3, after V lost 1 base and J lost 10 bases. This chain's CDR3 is CATSRVGQGEQFF. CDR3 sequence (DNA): TGTGCCACCAGCAGAGTAGGACAGGGAGAGCAGTTCTTC.

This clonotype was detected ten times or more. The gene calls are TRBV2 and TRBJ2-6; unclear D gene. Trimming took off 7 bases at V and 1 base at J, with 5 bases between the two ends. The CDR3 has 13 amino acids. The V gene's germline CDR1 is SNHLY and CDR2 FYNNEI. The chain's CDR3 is CASMESGANVLTF. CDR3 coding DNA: TGTGCCAGCATGGAGTCTGGGGCCAACGTCCTGACTTTC. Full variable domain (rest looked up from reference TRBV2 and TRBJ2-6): EPEVTQTPSHQVTQMGQEVILRCVPISNHLYFYWYRQILGQKVEFLVSFYNNEISEKSEIFDDQFSVERPDGSNFTLKIRSTKLEDSAMYFCASMESGANVLTFGAGSRLTVL.

In nucleotides, the CDR3 is TGCAGTGCCCTCGGTACAGGGGGCCCTGATGGCTACACCTTC. It yields the protein CSALGTGGPDGYTF. The chain links TRBV20-1 to TRBJ1-2, with 9 nucleotides matching TRBD1. This CDR3 contains 14 residues. J gave up 6 bases and V 6 bases, and 11 bases lay outside the gene matches. Germline CDR1 reads DFQATT; CDR2 reads SNEGSKA (reference sequence).

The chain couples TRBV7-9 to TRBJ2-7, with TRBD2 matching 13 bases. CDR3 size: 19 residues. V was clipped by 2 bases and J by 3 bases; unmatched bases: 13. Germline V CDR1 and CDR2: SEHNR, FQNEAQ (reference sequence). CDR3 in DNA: TGTGCCAGCAGCTTATCCCGCCAACTAGCGGGAGGGCCGGACTACGAGCAGTACTTC. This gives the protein CASSLSRQLAGGPDYEQYF.

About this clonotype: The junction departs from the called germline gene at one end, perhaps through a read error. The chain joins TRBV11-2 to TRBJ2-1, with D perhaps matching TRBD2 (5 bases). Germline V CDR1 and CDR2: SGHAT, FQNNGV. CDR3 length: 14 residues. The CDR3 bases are TGTGCCGGCAGCTTAGATGGCTCGAGGGCTGAGCAGTTCTTC. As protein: CAGSLDGSRAEQFF. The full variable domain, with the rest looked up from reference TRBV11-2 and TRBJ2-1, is EAGVAQSPRYKIIEKRQSVAFWCNPISGHATLYWYQQILGQGPKLLIQFQNNGVVDDSQLPKDRFSAERLKGVDSTLKIQPAKLEDSAVYLCAGSLDGSRAEQFFGPGTRLTVL.

CDR3 nucleotide sequence: TGCGCCAGCAGCTCAGCCCCCAGTGGGGCCAACGTCCTGACTTTC. It is translated as CASSSAPSGANVLTF. The rearrangement links TRBV5-1 to TRBJ2-6; no definite D call. Germline-derived CDR1 and CDR2 are SGHRS and YFSETQ. V shed 3 bases and J shed 3 bases, with 10 bases lying between them. This CDR3 region has 15 residues.

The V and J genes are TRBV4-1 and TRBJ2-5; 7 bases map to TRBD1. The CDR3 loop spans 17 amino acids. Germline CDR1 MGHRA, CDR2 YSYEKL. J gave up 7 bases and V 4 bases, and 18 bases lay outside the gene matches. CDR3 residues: CASSPQGTADRVGTQYF. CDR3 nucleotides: TGCGCCAGCAGCCCCCAGGGCACCGCTGACAGGGTCGGGACCCAGTACTTC.

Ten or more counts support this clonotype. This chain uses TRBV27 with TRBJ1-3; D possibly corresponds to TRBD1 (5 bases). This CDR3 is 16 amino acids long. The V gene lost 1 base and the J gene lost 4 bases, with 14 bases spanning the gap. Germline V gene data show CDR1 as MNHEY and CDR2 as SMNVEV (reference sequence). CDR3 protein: CASSLFGASSGNTIYF. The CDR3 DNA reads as TGTGCCAGCAGTTTATTCGGGGCTTCGAGCGGAAACACCATATATTTT.

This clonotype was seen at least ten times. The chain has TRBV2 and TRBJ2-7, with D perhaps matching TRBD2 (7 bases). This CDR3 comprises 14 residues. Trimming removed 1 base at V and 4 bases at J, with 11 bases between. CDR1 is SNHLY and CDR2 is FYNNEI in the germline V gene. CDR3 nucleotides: TGTGCCAGCAGTGAAGGAGGGGGAGGGTACGAGCAGTACTTC. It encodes CASSEGGGGYEQYF.

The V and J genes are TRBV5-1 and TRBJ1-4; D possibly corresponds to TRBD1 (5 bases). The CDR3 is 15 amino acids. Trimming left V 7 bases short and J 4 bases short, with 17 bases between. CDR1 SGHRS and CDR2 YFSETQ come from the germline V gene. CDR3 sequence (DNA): TGCGCCAGCTGTGTGGCTGGGGCTTTTAATGAAAAACTGTTTTTT. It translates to CASCVAGAFNEKLFF.

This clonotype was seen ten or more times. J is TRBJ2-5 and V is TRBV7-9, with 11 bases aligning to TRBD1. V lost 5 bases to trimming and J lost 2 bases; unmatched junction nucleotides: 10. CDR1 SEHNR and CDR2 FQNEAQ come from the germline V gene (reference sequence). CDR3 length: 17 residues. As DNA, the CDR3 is TGTGCCAGCAGCCCTGGACAGGGGGCCTTAGGGCAAGAGACCCAGTACTTC. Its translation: CASSPGQGALGQETQYF.

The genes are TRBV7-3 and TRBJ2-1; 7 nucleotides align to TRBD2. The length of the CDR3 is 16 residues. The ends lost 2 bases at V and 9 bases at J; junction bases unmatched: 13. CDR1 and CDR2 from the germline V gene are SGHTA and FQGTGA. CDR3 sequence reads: CASSLRGLGSLSEQFF. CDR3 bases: TGTGCCAGCAGCTTACGAGGACTAGGAAGCCTTAGTGAGCAGTTCTTC.

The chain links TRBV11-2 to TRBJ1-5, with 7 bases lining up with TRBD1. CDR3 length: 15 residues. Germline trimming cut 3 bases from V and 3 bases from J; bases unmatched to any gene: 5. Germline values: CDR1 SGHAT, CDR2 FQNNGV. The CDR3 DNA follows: TGTGCCAGCAGCTTTAACAGGGGCCCCAATCAGCCCCAGCATTTT. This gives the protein CASSFNRGPNQPQHF.

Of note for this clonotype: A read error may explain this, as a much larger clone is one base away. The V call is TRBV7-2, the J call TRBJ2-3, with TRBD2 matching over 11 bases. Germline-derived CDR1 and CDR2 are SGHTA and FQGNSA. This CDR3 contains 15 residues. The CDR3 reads CAGSIGTSGQDTQYF. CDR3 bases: TGTGCCGGCAGCATCGGGACTAGCGGCCAAGATACGCAGTATTTT.

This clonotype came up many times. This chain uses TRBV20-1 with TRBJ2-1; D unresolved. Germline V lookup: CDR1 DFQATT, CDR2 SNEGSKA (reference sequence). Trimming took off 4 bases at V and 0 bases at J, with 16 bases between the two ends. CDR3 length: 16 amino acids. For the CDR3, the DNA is TGCAGTGCTACCCCAAAACGGGCTTACTCCTACAATGAGCAGTTCTTC. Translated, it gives CSATPKRAYSYNEQFF.

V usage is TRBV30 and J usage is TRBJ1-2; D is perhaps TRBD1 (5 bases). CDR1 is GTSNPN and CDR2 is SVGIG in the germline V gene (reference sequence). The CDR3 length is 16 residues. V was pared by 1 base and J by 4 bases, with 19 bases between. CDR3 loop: CAWSGGARHRVYGYTF. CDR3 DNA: TGTGCCTGGAGTGGCGGGGCCCGACATAGGGTCTATGGCTACACCTTC.

The CDR3 is CAISDPGTEFNNEQFF. The DNA for the CDR3 is TGTGCCATCAGTGATCCCGGGACAGAATTTAACAATGAGCAGTTCTTC. The chain employs TRBV10-3 and TRBJ2-1, with 7 bases aligning to TRBD1. V trimming: 3 bases; J trimming: 5 bases; junction bases outside the gene matches: 10. The CDR3 has 16 residues. CDR1 and CDR2 (germline): ENHRY, SYGVKD.

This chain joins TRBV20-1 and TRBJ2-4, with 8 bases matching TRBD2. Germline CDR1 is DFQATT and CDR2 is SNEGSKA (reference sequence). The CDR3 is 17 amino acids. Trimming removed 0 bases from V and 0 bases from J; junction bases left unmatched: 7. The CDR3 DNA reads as TGCAGTGCTAGAGAGCGGCTAGCGGGTCTAGCCAAAAACATTCAGTACTTC. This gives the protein CSARERLAGLAKNIQYF.

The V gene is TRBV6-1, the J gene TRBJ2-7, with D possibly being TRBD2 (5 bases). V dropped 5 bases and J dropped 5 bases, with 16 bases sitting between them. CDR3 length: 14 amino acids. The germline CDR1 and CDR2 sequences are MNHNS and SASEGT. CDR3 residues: CASSLFGGGNEQYF. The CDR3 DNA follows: TGTGCCAGCAGTCTCTTCGGAGGTGGAAACGAGCAGTACTTC.

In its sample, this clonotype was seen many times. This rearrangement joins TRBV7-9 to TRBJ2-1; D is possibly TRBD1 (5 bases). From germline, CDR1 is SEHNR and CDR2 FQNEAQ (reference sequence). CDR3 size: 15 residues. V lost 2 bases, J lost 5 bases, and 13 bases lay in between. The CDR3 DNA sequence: TGTGCCAGCAGCTTAATCCAGGGTCGGGACAATGAGCAGTTCTTC. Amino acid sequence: CASSLIQGRDNEQFF.

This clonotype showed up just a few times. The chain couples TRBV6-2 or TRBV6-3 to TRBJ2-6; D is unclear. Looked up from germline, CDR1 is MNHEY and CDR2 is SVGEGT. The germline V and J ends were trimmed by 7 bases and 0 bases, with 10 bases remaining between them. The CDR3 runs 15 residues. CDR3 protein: CASMGRLSGANVLTF. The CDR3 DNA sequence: TGTGCCAGCATGGGCCGCCTCTCTGGGGCCAACGTCCTGACTTTC.

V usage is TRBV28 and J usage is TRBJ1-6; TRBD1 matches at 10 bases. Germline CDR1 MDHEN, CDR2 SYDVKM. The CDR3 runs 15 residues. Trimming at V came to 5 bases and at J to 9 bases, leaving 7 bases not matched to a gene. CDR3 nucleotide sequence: TGTGCCAGCAGTATAGGGGACAGGGGAGGTTCACCCCTCCACTTT. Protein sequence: CASSIGDRGGSPLHF.

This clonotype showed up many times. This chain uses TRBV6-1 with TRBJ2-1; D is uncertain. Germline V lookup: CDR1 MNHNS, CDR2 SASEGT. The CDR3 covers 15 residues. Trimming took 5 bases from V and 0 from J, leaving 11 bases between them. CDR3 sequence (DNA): TGTGCCAGCAGTTATGCGGATAGCTCCTACAATGAGCAGTTCTTC. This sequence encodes CASSYADSSYNEQFF.

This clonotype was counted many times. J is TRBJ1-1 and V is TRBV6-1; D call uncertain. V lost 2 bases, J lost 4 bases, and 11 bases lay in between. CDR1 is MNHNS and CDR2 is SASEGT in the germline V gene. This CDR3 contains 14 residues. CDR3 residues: CASSENWQSTEAFF. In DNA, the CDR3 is TGTGCCAGCAGTGAAAATTGGCAGAGCACTGAAGCTTTCTTT.